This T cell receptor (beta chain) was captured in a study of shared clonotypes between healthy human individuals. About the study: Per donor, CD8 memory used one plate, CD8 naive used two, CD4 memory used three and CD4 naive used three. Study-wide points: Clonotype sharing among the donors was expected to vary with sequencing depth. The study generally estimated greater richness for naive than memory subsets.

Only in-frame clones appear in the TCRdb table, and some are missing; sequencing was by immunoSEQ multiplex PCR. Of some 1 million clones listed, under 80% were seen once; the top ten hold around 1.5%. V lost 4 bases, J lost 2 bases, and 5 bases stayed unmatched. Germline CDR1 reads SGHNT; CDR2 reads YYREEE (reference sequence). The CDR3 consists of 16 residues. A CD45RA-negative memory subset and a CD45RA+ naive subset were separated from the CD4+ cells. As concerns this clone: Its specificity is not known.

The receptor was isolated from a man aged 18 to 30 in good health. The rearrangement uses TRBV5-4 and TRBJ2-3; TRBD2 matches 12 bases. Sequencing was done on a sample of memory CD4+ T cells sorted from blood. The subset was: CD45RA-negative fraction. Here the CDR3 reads CASSVTSGGYTDTQYF. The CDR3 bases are TGTGCCAGCAGCGTAACTAGCGGGGGGTACACAGATACGCAGTATTTT.